The 12 T cell receptor beta chains given below trace back to one sample, sequenced in a study of human T cells and chemical hapten exposure. TCRdb passed the RACE reads through MiXCR, listing each CDR3 protein once. Here the sample spans 300,000 to 450,000 distinct CDR3 sequences, around 5.5% being singletons. The time point here: pre-sensitization, week 0. Regarding treatment: therapeutic diphenylcyclopropenone sensitization with weekly scalp DPC. The material was whole blood, obtained in connection with sensitization to the hapten diphenylcyclopropenone (DPC). These receptors all stem from a woman between 50 and 59 years old with alopecia areata. Some clones in this sample may be carry-over from other donors' samples.

There are a few counts of this clonotype. The V and J genes are TRBV4-3 and TRBJ2-3; D might be TRBD2 (5 bases). The CDR3 is 13 amino acids. CDR1 is LGHNA and CDR2 is YSLEER in the germline V gene. V was clipped by 1 base and J by 3 bases, with 5 bases between them. The DNA for the CDR3 is TGCGCCAGCAGCCAAGGGGAGACAGATACGCAGTATTTT. This translates into CASSQGETDTQYF.

The chain combines TRBV29-1 with TRBJ2-5; the D is unclear. V was trimmed by 7 bases and J by 4 bases, leaving 10 bases between them. CDR1 SQVTM and CDR2 ANQGSEA come from the germline V gene. This CDR3 has 11 residues. The CDR3 sequence: CSAVFGETQYF. In DNA, the CDR3 is TGCAGCGCCGTCTTTGGAGAGACCCAGTACTTC.

The chain employs TRBV4-1 and TRBJ1-1; 7 positions agree with TRBD1. V gave up 7 bases and J gave up 5 bases; unmatched junction bases: 13. Germline CDR1 and CDR2: MGHRA and YSYEKL. The CDR3 spans 15 residues. CDR3 sequence reads: CASMGGQAAKTEAFF. The CDR3 bases are TGCGCCAGCATGGGTGGACAGGCCGCGAAAACTGAAGCTTTCTTT.

Ten or more counts support this clonotype. The rearrangement joins TRBV6-2 or TRBV6-3 to TRBJ2-4; possible D gene TRBD1, 5 bases. This CDR3 region has 11 residues. Germline values: CDR1 MNHEY, CDR2 SVGEGT. V lost 7 bases, J lost 5 bases, and 6 bases lay in between. The CDR3 DNA sequence: TGTGCCAGCATACAGGAAAACATTCAGTACTTC. It codes for CASIQENIQYF.

The chain combines TRBV27 with TRBJ2-1, with D unclear. The CDR3 sequence is 15 residues long. Germline V gene data show CDR1 as MNHEY and CDR2 as SMNVEV (reference sequence). The germline V and J ends were trimmed by 0 bases and 0 bases, with 6 bases remaining between them. Here the CDR3 DNA reads TGTGCCAGCAGTTTATCCCGGATCTCCTACAATGAGCAGTTCTTC. Amino acid sequence: CASSLSRISYNEQFF.

This clonotype showed up many times. This chain uses TRBV11-2 with TRBJ2-1; D may correspond to TRBD1 or TRBD2 (5 bases each). Between the trimmed V and J ends, which lost 1 base and 6 bases, there was a span of 16 bases. This CDR3 is 16 amino acids long. Germline lookup yields CDR1 SGHAT and CDR2 FQNNGV. The chain's CDR3 is CASSLVLQGRGNEQFF. The DNA for the CDR3 is TGTGCCAGCAGCTTAGTCCTGCAGGGACGGGGCAATGAGCAGTTCTTC.

This clonotype has ten or more counts. This chain links TRBV20-1 with TRBJ2-3; D gene uncertain. V gave up 3 bases and J gave up 2 bases, with 12 bases separating them. The CDR3 length is 14 residues. Germline V gene lookup returns CDR1 DFQATT and CDR2 SNEGSKA (reference sequence). This CDR3 is CSARGPGVTDTQYF. The CDR3 bases are TGCAGTGCTAGGGGCCCTGGGGTCACAGATACGCAGTATTTT.

This clonotype was seen a handful of times. The CDR3 sequence: CASSVGRGGYNEQFF. DNA of the CDR3: TGTGCCAGCAGCGTAGGGCGGGGAGGTTACAATGAGCAGTTCTTC. V and J are TRBV9 and TRBJ2-1, with D possibly being TRBD2 (6 bases). V lost 0 bases to trimming and J lost 4 bases, with 11 bases between them. CDR3 length: 15 residues. Germline CDR1 and CDR2: SGDLS and YYNGEE. Using reference TRBV9 and TRBJ2-1 for the parts outside the CDR3, the full variable domain is DSGVTQTPKHLITATGQRVTLRCSPRSGDLSVYWYQQSLDQGLQFLIQYYNGEERAKGNILERFSAQQFPDLHSELNLSSLELGDSALYFCASSVGRGGYNEQFFGPGTRLTVL.

This clonotype appeared many times. V is TRBV27 and J is TRBJ2-3; D remains ambiguous. V gave up 3 bases and J gave up 0 bases, with 13 bases separating them. The CDR3 sequence is 16 residues long. Germline CDR1 reads MNHEY; CDR2 reads SMNVEV (reference sequence). The CDR3 DNA reads as TGTGCCAGCAGTTTCCATACAACGTTTAGCACAGATACGCAGTATTTT. It yields the protein CASSFHTTFSTDTQYF.

This clonotype was seen repeatedly, ten times or more. This chain uses TRBV10-1 with TRBJ2-7, with 11 bases matching TRBD2. The CDR3 is made up of 18 amino acids. Looked up from germline, CDR1 is WNHNN and CDR2 is SYGVQD (reference sequence). V shed 8 bases and J 2 bases; nucleotides not matched to a gene: 17. Here the CDR3 reads CASGTLAGGPVIPYEQYF. Here the CDR3 DNA reads TGCGCCAGCGGGACTTTAGCGGGAGGGCCTGTTATCCCCTACGAGCAGTACTTC.

This clonotype was detected many times. The chain employs TRBV3-1 and TRBJ2-1; D remains ambiguous. The CDR3 sequence is 13 residues long. The germline V gene encodes CDR1 LGHDT and CDR2 YNNKEL (reference sequence). The V gene lost 3 bases and the J gene lost 9 bases, with 12 bases spanning the gap. The CDR3 DNA follows: TGTGCCAGCAGCCATCTCCAGGTGGGTGAGCAGTTCTTC. Translating it yields CASSHLQVGEQFF.

This clonotype was recorded a few times. This chain uses TRBV6-1 with TRBJ2-5; no definite D call. Germline V gene lookup returns CDR1 MNHNS and CDR2 SASEGT. The V end lost 8 bases, the J end lost 5 bases, and 12 bases lay between the germline ends. The length of the CDR3 is 12 residues. CDR3 sequence reads: CASEFVRETQYF. The CDR3 coding sequence is TGTGCCAGCGAATTCGTTCGGGAGACCCAGTACTTC.